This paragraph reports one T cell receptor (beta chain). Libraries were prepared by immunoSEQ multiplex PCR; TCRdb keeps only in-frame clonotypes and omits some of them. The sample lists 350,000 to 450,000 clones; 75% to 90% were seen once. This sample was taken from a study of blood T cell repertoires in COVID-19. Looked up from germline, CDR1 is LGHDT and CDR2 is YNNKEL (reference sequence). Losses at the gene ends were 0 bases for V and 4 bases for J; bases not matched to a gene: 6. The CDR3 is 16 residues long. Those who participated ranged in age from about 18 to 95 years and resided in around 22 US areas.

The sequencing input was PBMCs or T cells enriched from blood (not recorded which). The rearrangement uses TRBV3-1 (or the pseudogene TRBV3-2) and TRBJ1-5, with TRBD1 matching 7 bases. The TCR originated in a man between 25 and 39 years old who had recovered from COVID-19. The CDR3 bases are TGTGCCAGCAGCCAAGAAACAGGGGCTGGTAATCAGCCCCAGCATTTT. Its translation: CASSQETGAGNQPQHF.